Each of the 15 T cell receptor beta chains below was sequenced from the same sample in a study of identical twins (dated by TCRdb to the mid-2010s). The library came from 5' RACE. TCRdb names Illumina HiSeq 2000 as the instrument used. TCRdb cleaned the public reads at Q25 with fastp, built clones with MiXCR and kept in-frame beta chains. Every entry covers one CDR3 protein and lists the most common genes and DNA from its rows. For this sample there are roughly 1.6 million distinct CDR3 sequences; around 33% appear just once. The top ten clonotypes cover 0.27% of the sample. Sequencing used cord blood. Source of these receptors: a newborn girl in good health.

This sequence joins TRBV10-3 and TRBJ2-3, with 7 bases identical to TRBD1. V gave up 0 bases and J gave up 1 base; unmatched junction bases: 1. In germline, CDR1 is ENHRY, CDR2 SYGVKD. CDR3 length equals 15 residues. CDR3 nucleotide sequence: TGTGCCATCAGTGAGTCTGGGACAGGCACAGATACGCAGTATTTT. Encoded protein: CAISESGTGTDTQYF.

The chain couples TRBV21-1 to TRBJ2-1; the table's D call TRBD1 went unverified against the DNA. The J call may be in error: the DNA end matches TRBJ2-7 better. TRBV21-1 is a documented pseudogene. This CDR3 has 17 residues. CDR3 in DNA: TGTGCCAGCAACACCCGACAGGACCTTAGGGCCTACAATGAGCAGTACTTC. As protein: CASNTRQDLRAYNEQYF.

This clonotype was seen at least ten times. V gene TRBV7-2 combines with J gene TRBJ2-1; D remains unclear. V was clipped by 3 bases and J by 8 bases, with 20 bases between them. Germline lookup yields CDR1 SGHTA and CDR2 FQGNSA. The CDR3 loop spans 16 amino acids. CDR3 sequence: CASSFRQYNLWDEQFF. In DNA, the CDR3 is TGTGCCAGCAGCTTTAGACAATACAATCTCTGGGATGAGCAGTTCTTC. Combining the CDR3 with reference TRBV7-2 and TRBJ2-1 gives the whole variable domain GAGVSQSPSNKVTEKGKDVELRCDPISGHTALYWYRQSLGQGLEFLIYFQGNSAPDKSGLPSDRFSAERTGGSVSTLTIQRTQQEDSAVYLCASSFRQYNLWDEQFFGPGTRLTVL.

As for this clonotype: Mismatch with germline at one junction end may stem from a read error. This chain links TRBV3-1 with TRBJ1-2, with D perhaps TRBD1 (6 bases). Germline V CDR1 and CDR2: LGHDT, YNNKEL (reference sequence). CDR3 length: 14 residues. The CDR3 protein is CACSLDRYNYGYTF. CDR3 nucleotide sequence: TGTGCCTGCAGCCTCGACAGGTATAACTATGGCTACACCTTC.

Comments on this clonotype: An end of the junction does not agree with germline; a read error may underlie this. The chain uses TRBV20-1 and TRBJ2-1; 12 nucleotides match TRBD2. The CDR3 has 14 residues. Germline-derived CDR1 and CDR2 are DFQATT and SNEGSKA (reference sequence). The CDR3 spells CSARTSGGYTEQFF. CDR3 bases: TGCAGTGCTAGGACTAGCGGGGGATACACTGAGCAGTTCTTC.

J is TRBJ2-5 and V is TRBV14; the D is unclear. Germline V gene data show CDR1 as SGHDN and CDR2 as FVKESK. CDR3 length: 13 residues. The V end was cut by 1 base, the J end by 11 bases, with 14 bases between. In DNA form, the CDR3 reads TGTGCCAGCAGCCAAGCACAATACAATGAGCAGTACTTC. Protein sequence: CASSQAQYNEQYF.

This clonotype came up once. Its ends do not fully match the called genes, so a read error is possible. This chain uses TRBV28 with TRBJ2-7; TRBD1 aligns across 10 bases. Germline loops: CDR1 MDHEN, CDR2 SYDVKM. CDR3 length: 15 residues. The CDR3: CASGFWTGGKYEQYF. As DNA, the CDR3 is TGTGCCAGCGGTTTCTGGACAGGGGGTAAATACGAGCAGTACTTC.

In its sample, this clonotype was seen many times. This chain joins TRBV6-5 and TRBJ2-3, with D perhaps matching TRBD1 (6 bases). Trimming removed 4 bases at V and 2 bases at J, with 16 bases between. The CDR3 is 16 amino acids. Germline CDR1 is MNHEY and CDR2 is SVGAGI. This CDR3 is CASSWSGTSTTDTQYF. The CDR3 coding sequence is TGTGCCAGCAGTTGGTCCGGGACATCGACCACAGATACGCAGTATTTT.

This clonotype was seen ten or more times. The chain carries TRBV12-3 or TRBV12-4 and TRBJ2-7; tentatively, D is TRBD2 (5 bases). Trimming left V 6 bases short and J 2 bases short, with 17 bases between. This CDR3 spans 15 amino acids. CDR3 region: CASSLGDRPTYEQYF. The CDR3 region has the DNA TGTGCCAGCAGCCTCGGGGATAGGCCTACCTACGAGCAGTACTTC.

V gene TRBV24-1 combines with J gene TRBJ1-5; tentatively, D is TRBD1 (5 bases). Between the trimmed V and J ends, which lost 1 base and 8 bases, there was a span of 8 bases. This CDR3 is 13 amino acids long. Germline CDR1 is KGHDR and CDR2 is SFDVKD. The CDR3 region has the DNA TGTGCCACCAGTGATTTTTGGGGGAAGCCCCAGCATTTT. Its translation: CATSDFWGKPQHF.

The genes are TRBV7-2 and TRBJ2-7; D remains unclear. Germline V gene lookup returns CDR1 SGHTA and CDR2 FQGNSA. CDR3 length equals 14 residues. V lost 2 bases and J 2 bases, leaving 10 bases between the germline ends. CDR3 amino acids: CASSLYLPTYEQYF. CDR3 nucleotides: TGTGCCAGCAGCTTATATTTGCCTACCTACGAGCAGTACTTC.

The chain couples TRBV12-3 or TRBV12-4 to TRBJ2-7; no firm D call. CDR3 length equals 13 residues. Trimming removed 5 bases at V and 1 base at J, with 9 bases between. CDR3 in amino acids: CASSRAVSYEQYF. The CDR3, as DNA: TGTGCCAGCAGTAGGGCGGTTTCCTACGAGCAGTACTTC.

The J gene is TRBJ2-7, the V gene TRBV5-8; D is unresolved. V was cut by 1 base and J by 1 base, with 15 bases left in between. Germline V CDR1 and CDR2: SGHTS, YDEGEE. This CDR3 region has 16 residues. CDR3 region: CASSLPASVGSYEQYF. The CDR3 DNA reads TGTGCCAGCAGCTTGCCCGCCTCGGTTGGGTCCTACGAGCAGTACTTC.

This clonotype came up a few times. CDR3 region: CASRPQSTDTQYF. CDR3 DNA sequence: TGTGCCAGCCGCCCTCAGAGCACAGATACGCAGTATTTT. J is TRBJ2-3 and V is TRBV12-3 or TRBV12-4, with D unclear. The CDR3 extends over 13 amino acids. The V end lost 8 bases, the J end lost 0 bases, and 9 bases lay between the germline ends.

This clonotype has only one observation. This chain uses TRBV29-1 with TRBJ2-7; D is unclear. Germline assignment: CDR1 SQVTM and CDR2 ANQGSEA. V lost 2 bases, J lost 0 bases, and 8 bases lay in between. The CDR3 totals 13 residues. CDR3 DNA: TGCAGCGTTGAATTTCGGTCCTCCTACGAGCAGTACTTC. This encodes CSVEFRSSYEQYF.